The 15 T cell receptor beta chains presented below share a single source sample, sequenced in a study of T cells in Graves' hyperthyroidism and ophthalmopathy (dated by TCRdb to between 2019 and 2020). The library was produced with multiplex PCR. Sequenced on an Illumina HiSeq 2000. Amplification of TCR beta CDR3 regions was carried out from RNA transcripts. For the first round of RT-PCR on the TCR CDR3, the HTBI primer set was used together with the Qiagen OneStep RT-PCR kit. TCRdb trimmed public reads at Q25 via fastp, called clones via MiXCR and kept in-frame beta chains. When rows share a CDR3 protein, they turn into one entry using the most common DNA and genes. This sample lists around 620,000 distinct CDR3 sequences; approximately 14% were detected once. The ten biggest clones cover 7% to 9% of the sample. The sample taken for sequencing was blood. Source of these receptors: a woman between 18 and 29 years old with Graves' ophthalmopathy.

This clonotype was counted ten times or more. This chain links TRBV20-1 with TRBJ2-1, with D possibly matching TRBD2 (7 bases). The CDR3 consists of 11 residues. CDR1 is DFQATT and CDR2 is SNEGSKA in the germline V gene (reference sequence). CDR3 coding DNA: TGCAGCCCTGGGGGGGGCGGTGAGCAGTTCTTC. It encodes CSPGGGGEQFF.

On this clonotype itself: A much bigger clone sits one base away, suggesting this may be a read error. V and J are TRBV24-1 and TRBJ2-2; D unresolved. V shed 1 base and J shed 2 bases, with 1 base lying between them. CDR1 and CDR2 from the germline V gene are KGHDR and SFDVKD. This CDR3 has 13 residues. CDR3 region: CATSDFNTGELFF. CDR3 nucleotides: TGTGCCACCAGTGATTTTAACACCGGGGAGCTGTTTTTT.

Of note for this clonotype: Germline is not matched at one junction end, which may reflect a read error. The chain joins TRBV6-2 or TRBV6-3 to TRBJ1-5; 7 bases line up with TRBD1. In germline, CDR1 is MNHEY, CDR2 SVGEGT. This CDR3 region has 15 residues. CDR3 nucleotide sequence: TGTGCCAGCAGTTACAGGGGGCGAGGCAATCGGCCCCAGCATTTT. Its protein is CASSYRGRGNRPQHF.

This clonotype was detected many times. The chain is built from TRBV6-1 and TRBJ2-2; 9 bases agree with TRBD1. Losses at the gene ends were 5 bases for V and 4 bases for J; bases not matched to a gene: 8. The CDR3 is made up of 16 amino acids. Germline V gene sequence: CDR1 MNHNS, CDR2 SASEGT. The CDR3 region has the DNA TGTGCCAGCAGTTCACCGGGACAGGGCATCACCGGGGAGCTGTTTTTT. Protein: CASSSPGQGITGELFF.

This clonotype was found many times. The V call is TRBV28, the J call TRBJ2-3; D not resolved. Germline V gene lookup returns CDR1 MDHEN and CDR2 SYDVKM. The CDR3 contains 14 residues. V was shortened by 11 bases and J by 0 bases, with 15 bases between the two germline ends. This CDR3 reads CAAVGPSSTDTQYF. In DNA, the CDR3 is TGTGCCGCCGTAGGGCCCTCTAGCACAGATACGCAGTATTTT.

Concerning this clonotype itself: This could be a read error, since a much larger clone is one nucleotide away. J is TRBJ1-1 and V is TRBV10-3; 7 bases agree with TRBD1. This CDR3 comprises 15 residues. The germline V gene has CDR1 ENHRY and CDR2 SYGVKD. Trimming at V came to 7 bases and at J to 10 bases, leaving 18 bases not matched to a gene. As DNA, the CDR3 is TGTGCCATCAATTCACCCTCCGACAGGGCCGGCGGAGCTTTCTTT. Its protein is CAINSPSDRAGGAFF.

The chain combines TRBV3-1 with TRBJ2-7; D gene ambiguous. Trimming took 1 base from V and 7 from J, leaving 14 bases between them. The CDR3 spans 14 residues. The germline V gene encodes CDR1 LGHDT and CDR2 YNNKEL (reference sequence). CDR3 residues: CASSQAAPFGEQYF. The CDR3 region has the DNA TGTGCCAGCAGCCAAGCCGCCCCCTTCGGAGAGCAGTACTTC.

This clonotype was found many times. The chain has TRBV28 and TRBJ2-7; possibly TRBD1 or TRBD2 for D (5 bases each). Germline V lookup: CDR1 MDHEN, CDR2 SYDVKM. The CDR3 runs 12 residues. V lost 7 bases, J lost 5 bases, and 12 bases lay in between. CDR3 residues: CASNEGINEQYF. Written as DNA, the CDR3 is TGTGCCAGCAACGAGGGGATCAACGAGCAGTACTTC.

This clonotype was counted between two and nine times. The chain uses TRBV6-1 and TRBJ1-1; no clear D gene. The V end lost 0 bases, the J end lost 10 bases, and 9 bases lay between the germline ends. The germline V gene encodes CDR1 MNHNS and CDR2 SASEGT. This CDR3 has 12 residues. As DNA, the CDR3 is TGTGCCAGCAGTGAAGCGCCCTCTCTAGCTTTCTTT. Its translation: CASSEAPSLAFF.

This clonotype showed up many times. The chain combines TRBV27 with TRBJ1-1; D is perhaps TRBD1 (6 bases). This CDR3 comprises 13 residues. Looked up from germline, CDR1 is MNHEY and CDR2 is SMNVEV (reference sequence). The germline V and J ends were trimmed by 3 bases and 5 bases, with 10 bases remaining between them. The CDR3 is CASSFVGGTEAFF. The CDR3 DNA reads TGTGCCAGCAGTTTTGTAGGGGGGACTGAAGCTTTCTTT.

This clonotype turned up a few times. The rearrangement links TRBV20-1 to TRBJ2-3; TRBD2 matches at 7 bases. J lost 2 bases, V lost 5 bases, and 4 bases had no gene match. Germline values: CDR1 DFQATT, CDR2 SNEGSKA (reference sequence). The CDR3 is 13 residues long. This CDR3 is CSARTRDTDTQYF. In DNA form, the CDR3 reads TGCAGTGCTCGGACTAGGGACACAGATACGCAGTATTTT.

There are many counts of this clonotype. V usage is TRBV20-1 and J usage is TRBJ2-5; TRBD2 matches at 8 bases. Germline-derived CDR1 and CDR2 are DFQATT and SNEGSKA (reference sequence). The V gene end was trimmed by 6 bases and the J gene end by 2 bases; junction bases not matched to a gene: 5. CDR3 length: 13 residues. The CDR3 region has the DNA TGCAGTGCGGAAACTAGCGGACAAGAGACCCAGTACTTC. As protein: CSAETSGQETQYF.

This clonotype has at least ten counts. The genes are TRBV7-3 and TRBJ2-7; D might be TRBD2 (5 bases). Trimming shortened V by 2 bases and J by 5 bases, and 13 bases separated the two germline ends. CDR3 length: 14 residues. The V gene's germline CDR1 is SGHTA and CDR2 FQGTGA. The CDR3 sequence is CASSLSGSFDEQYF. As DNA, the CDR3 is TGTGCCAGCAGCTTATCGGGATCCTTTGACGAGCAGTACTTC.

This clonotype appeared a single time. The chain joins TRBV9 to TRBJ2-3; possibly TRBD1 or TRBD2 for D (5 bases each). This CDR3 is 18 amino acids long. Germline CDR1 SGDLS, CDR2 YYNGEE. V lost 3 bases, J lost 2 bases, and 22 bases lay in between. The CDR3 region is CASSGTGTPRPHTDTQYF. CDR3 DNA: TGTGCCAGCAGCGGAACCGGGACCCCTCGCCCACACACAGATACGCAGTATTTT.

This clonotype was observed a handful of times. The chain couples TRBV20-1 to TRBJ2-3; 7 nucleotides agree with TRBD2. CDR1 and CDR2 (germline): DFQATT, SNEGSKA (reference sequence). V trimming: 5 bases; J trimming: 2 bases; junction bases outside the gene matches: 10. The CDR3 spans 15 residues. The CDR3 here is CSAHTGGRSTDTQYF. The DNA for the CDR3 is TGCAGTGCTCACACGGGCGGGAGATCCACAGATACGCAGTATTTT.